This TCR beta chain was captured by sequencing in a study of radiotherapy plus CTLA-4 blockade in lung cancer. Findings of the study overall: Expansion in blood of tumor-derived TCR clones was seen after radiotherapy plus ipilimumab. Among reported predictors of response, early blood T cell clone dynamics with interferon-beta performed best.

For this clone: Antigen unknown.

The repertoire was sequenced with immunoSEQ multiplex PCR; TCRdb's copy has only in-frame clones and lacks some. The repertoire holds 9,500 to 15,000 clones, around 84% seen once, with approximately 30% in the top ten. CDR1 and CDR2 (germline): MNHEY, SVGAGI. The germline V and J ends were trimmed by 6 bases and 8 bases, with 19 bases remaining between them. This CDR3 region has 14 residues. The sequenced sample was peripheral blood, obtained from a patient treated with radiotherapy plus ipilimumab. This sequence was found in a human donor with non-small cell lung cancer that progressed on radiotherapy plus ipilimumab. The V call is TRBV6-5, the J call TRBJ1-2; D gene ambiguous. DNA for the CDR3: TGTGCCAGCAGGCAGATCACAGCGGTGGGAGGCTACACCTTC. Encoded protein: CASRQITAVGGYTF.